This T cell receptor beta chain was retrieved from a study of blood T cell repertoires in COVID-19. Study summary: Nucleic acid was either cDNA or gDNA, and it came from T cells, B-cell-depleted T cells, or PBMCs.

The method was immunoSEQ multiplex PCR; TCRdb's version includes in-frame clones alone and lacks a portion of them. This table holds 70,000 or so clones, 90% found once. Germline CDR1 reads SGHDN; CDR2 reads FVKESK. With 5 bases removed from V and 0 bases from J, the gap between germline ends came to 7 bases. The CDR3 consists of 13 residues. This TCR came from a man aged 50-60 years with acute or convalescent COVID-19. The sample comprised peripheral blood. The rearrangement links TRBV14 to TRBJ1-2; D is ambiguous. The CDR3 nucleotides are TGTGCCAGCAGCTTGAGGGCTAACTATGGCTACACCTTC. It translates to CASSLRANYGYTF.